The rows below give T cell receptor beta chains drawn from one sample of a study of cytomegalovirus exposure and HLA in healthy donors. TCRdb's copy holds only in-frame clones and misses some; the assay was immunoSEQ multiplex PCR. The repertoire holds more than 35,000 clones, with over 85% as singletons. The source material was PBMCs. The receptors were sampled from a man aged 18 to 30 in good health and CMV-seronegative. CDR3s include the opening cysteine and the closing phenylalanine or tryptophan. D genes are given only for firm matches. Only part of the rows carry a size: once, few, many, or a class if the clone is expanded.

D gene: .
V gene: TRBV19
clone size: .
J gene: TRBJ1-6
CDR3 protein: CASSPSLAGRVSPLHF
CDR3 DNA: TGTGCCAGTAGTCCATCTCTGGCTGGTCGGGTTTCACCCCTCCACTTT

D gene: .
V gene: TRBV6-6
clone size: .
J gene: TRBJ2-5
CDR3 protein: CASSYSEAGETQYF
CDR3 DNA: TGTGCCAGCAGTTACTCGGAGGCTGGGGAGACCCAGTACTTC

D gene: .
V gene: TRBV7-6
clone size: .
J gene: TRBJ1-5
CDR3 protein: CASSLADGEGPQHF
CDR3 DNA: TGTGCCAGCAGCTTAGCGGACGGGGAAGGGCCCCAGCATTTT

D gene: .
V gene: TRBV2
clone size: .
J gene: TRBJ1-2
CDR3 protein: CASSEQGNNGYTF
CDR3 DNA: TGTGCCAGCAGTGAACAGGGTAATAATGGCTACACCTTC

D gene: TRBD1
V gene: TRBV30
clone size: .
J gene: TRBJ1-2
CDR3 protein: CAWSGGTGEGYTF
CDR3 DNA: TGTGCCTGGAGTGGCGGTACAGGGGAAGGCTACACCTTC

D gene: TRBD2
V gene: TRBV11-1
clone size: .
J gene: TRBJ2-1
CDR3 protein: CASSLVTSGRSSYNEQFF
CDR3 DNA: TGTGCCAGCAGCTTAGTCACTAGCGGGAGGAGCTCCTACAATGAGCAGTTCTTC

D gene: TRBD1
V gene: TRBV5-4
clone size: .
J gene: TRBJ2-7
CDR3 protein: CASSGPGQGPPYEQYF
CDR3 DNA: TGTGCCAGCAGCGGTCCGGGACAGGGCCCACCCTACGAGCAGTACTTC

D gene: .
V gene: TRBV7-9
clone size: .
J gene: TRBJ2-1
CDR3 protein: CASSADTARREQFF
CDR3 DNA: TGTGCCAGCAGCGCAGACACCGCTCGCCGTGAGCAGTTCTTC

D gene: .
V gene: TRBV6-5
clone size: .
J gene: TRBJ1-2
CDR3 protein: CASRGRGGWGYTF
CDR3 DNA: TGTGCCAGCAGGGGCCGCGGGGGTTGGGGCTACACCTTC

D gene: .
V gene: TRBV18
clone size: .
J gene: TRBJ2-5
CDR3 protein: CASSPTDIAPTYQETQYF
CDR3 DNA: TGTGCCAGCTCACCCACAGACATAGCGCCGACGTACCAAGAGACCCAGTACTTC

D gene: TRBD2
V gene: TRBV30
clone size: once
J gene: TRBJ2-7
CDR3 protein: CAWSQTRGDEQYF
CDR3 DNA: TGTGCCTGGAGCCAAACCCGGGGGGACGAGCAGTACTTC

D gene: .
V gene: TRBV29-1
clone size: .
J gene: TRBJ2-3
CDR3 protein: CSGGKGPDTQYF
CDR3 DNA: TGCAGCGGAGGGAAAGGACCAGATACGCAGTATTTT

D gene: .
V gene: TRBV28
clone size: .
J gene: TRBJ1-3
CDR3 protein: CASSPGGAAGIAGNTIYF
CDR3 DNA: TGTGCCAGCAGTCCTGGCGGGGCTGCAGGGATCGCTGGAAACACCATATATTTT

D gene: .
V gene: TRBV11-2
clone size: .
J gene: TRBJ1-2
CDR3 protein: CASSLAPGDYGYTF
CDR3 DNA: TGTGCCAGCAGCTTAGCCCCGGGTGACTATGGCTACACCTTC

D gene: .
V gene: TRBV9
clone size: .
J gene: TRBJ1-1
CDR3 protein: CASSHQTGGRGTTEAFF
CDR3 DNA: TGTGCCAGCAGCCACCAAACGGGGGGCAGGGGAACCACTGAAGCTTTCTTT

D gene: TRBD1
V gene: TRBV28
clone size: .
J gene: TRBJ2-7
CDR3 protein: CASSSPGQGSNEQYF
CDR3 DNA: TGTGCCAGCAGTTCCCCGGGACAGGGTTCCAACGAGCAGTACTTC

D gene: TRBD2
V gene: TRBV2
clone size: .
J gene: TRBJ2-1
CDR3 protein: CASRDRPGLADNEQFF
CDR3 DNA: TGTGCCAGCAGGGATAGGCCGGGACTAGCGGACAATGAGCAGTTCTTC

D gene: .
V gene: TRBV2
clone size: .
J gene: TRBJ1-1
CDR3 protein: CASSLRTEAFF
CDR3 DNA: TGTGCCAGCAGTCTGCGGACTGAAGCTTTCTTT

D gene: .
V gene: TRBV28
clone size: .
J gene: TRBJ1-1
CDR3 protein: CASTRNTEAFF
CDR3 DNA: TGTGCCAGTACAAGGAACACTGAAGCTTTCTTT

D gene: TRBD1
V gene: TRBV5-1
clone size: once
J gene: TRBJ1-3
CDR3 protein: CASSSGTEGNTIYF
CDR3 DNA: TGCGCCAGCAGCTCCGGGACAGAAGGAAACACCATATATTTT

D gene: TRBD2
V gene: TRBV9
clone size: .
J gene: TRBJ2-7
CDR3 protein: CASSEGLAGGYEQYF
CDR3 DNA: TGTGCCAGCAGCGAGGGACTAGCGGGAGGCTACGAGCAGTACTTC

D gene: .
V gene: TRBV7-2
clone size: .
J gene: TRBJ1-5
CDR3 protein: CASSLSRGQPQHF
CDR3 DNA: TGTGCCAGCAGCCTGAGCAGGGGTCAGCCCCAGCATTTT

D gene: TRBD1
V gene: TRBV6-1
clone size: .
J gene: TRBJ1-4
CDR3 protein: CASSAGTGRVEKLFF
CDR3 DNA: TGTGCCAGCAGCGCCGGGACAGGGAGGGTCGAAAAACTGTTTTTT

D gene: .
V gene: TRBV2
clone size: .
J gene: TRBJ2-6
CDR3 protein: CASGAATRSGANVLTF
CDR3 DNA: TGTGCCAGCGGGGCCGCAACCCGCTCTGGGGCCAACGTCCTGACTTTC

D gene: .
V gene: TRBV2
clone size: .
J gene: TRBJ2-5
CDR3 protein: CASSEGQISILQETQYF
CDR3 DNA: TGTGCCAGCAGTGAGGGGCAGATATCAATATTACAAGAGACCCAGTACTTC

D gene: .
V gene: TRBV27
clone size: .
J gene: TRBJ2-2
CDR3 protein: CASSQETGFTGELFF
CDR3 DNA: TGTGCCAGCAGTCAAGAAACAGGGTTCACCGGGGAGCTGTTTTTT

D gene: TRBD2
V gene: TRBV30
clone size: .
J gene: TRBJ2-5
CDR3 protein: CAWSLLAGLGETQYF
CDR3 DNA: TGTGCCTGGAGTCTGCTAGCGGGACTGGGAGAGACCCAGTACTTC

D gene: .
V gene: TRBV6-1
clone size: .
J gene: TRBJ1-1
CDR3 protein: CASSEERGYTEAFF
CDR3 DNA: TGTGCCAGCAGTGAAGAGCGGGGGTACACTGAAGCTTTCTTT

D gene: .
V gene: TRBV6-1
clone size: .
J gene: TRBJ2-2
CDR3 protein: CASSPGLWNTGELFF
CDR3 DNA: TGTGCCAGCAGTCCAGGTTTGTGGAACACCGGGGAGCTGTTTTTT

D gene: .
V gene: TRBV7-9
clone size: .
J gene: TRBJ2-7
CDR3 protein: CASSPHSGYEQYF
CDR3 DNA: TGTGCCAGCAGCCCCCACTCAGGGTACGAGCAGTACTTC

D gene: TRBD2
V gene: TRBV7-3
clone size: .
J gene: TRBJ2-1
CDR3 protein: CASSLSVAGENEQFF
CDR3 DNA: TGTGCCAGCAGCTTATCGGTAGCGGGAGAGAATGAGCAGTTCTTC

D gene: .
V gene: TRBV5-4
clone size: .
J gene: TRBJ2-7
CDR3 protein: CASSSSGLLSYEQYF
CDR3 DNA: TGTGCCAGCAGCTCGTCGGGACTCCTCTCCTACGAGCAGTACTTC

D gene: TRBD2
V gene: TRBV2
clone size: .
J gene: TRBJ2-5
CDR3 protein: CASRTGGETQYF
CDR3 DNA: TGTGCCAGCCGGACCGGGGGGGAGACCCAGTACTTC

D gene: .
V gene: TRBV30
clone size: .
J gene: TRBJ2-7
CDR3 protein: CAWTDPSISYEQYF
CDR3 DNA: TGTGCCTGGACAGATCCCTCAATATCCTACGAGCAGTACTTC

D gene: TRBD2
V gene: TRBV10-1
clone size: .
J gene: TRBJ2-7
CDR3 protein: CASSESGREGLYEQYF
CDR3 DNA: TGCGCCAGCAGTGAGTCCGGGCGGGAGGGCCTCTACGAGCAGTACTTC